Only one count was recorded for the clone carrying this TCR beta chain. These data belong to a study of T-cell reconstitution after alpha-beta-depleted transplantation in children. Germline CDR1 reads KGHSH; CDR2 reads LQKENI. Between the trimmed V and J ends, which lost 3 bases and 1 base, there was a span of 16 bases. This CDR3 contains 17 residues. Library preparation (for TCRbeta) was performed with unique molecular identifiers. In TCRdb, the PCR reads were re-called with MiXCR into one record per CDR3 protein. The sample has approximately 650,000 distinct CDR3 sequences; roughly 13% are singletons.

This clonotype was obtained from a girl aged 2 to 9 with congenital amegakaryocytic thrombocytopenia, due to receive a stem cell transplant. The chain joins TRBV18 to TRBJ2-1, with D possibly matching TRBD1 (5 bases). This material consisted of PBMCs, taken before TCRalphabeta/CD19-depleted stem cell transplant. CDR3 sequence (DNA): TGTGCCAGCTCACCTCGCGACAGTTTAGATTCCTACAATGAGCAGTTCTTC. Its protein is CASSPRDSLDSYNEQFF.